The 9 T cell receptor beta chains in this list originate from one sample, sequenced in a study of cytomegalovirus exposure and HLA in healthy donors. Primers included in the PCR were 60 Vbeta and 13 Jbeta primers. Produced via immunoSEQ multiplex PCR; TCRdb's table is partial and in-frame only. The sample includes about 150,000 clones, under 90% of them seen just once. Sequencing was carried out using PBMCs. These receptors were collected from a boy aged 2 to 10 in good health and CMV-seronegative.

The chain joins TRBV29-1 to TRBJ2-3; a possible D gene is TRBD1 (6 bases). This CDR3 comprises 13 residues. Germline CDR1 SQVTM, CDR2 ANQGSEA. V was shortened by 8 bases and J by 1 base, with 13 bases between the two germline ends. CDR3 sequence (DNA): TGCAGCACAGGACAGAAAGGCACAGATACGCAGTATTTT. As protein: CSTGQKGTDTQYF.

V and J are TRBV28 and TRBJ2-5; no firm D call. Germline CDR1 MDHEN, CDR2 SYDVKM. The CDR3 runs to 13 residues. Trimming pared 2 bases from V and 2 bases from J, leaving 6 bases between. The CDR3 region has the DNA TGTGCCAGCAGTTTAAAAGCTCAAGAGACCCAGTACTTC. It codes for CASSLKAQETQYF.

The chain carries TRBV6-6 and TRBJ1-1; maybe TRBD1 (6 bases). The germline V gene encodes CDR1 MNHNY and CDR2 SVGAGI (reference sequence). V dropped 1 base and J dropped 5 bases, with 11 bases sitting between them. The CDR3 has 14 residues. DNA for the CDR3: TGTGCCAGCAGTTACTACAGGGAGGGTACTGAAGCTTTCTTT. Translation: CASSYYREGTEAFF.

The gene calls are TRBV7-8 and TRBJ1-1, with 7 bases aligning to TRBD1. Germline V gene lookup returns CDR1 SGHVS and CDR2 FQNEAQ. V was clipped by 3 bases and J by 10 bases; unmatched bases: 11. This CDR3 has 14 amino acids. Here the CDR3 DNA reads TGTGCCAGCAGCTTTGACAGGGTGAGAGGTTTAGCTTTCTTT. This sequence encodes CASSFDRVRGLAFF. Filled out from reference TRBV7-8 and TRBJ1-1, the complete variable domain reads GAGVSQSPRYKVAKRGQDVALRCDPISGHVSLFWYQQALGQGPEFLTYFQNEAQLDKSGLPSDRFFAERPEGSVSTLKIQRTQQEDSAVYLCASSFDRVRGLAFFGQGTRLTVV.

The chain employs TRBV7-9 and TRBJ2-2, with 8 bases matching TRBD2. CDR3 length: 19 residues. The germline V gene encodes CDR1 SEHNR and CDR2 FQNEAQ (reference sequence). V was pared by 7 bases and J by 1 base, with 17 bases of the junction left unmatched. The CDR3 reads CASNPTFLLADRNTGELFF. Here the CDR3 DNA reads TGTGCCAGCAACCCTACTTTTTTACTAGCGGACCGGAACACCGGGGAGCTGTTTTTT.

The chain links TRBV5-1 to TRBJ2-7; weak D call: TRBD1 (6 bases). Germline V lookup: CDR1 SGHRS, CDR2 YFSETQ. CDR3 length equals 15 residues. V lost 4 bases and J 7 bases, leaving 21 bases between the germline ends. The CDR3: CASSTKTGSHDEQYF. CDR3 bases: TGCGCCAGCAGCACCAAAACAGGGAGTCACGATGAGCAGTACTTC.

J is TRBJ2-2 and V is TRBV27; D gene unclear. Germline loops: CDR1 MNHEY, CDR2 SMNVEV (reference sequence). V lost 6 bases and J lost 1, with 9 bases in between. The CDR3 is 14 amino acids. The CDR3 sequence: CASSLAGNTGELFF. The DNA for the CDR3 is TGTGCCAGCAGCTTAGCCGGGAACACCGGGGAGCTGTTTTTT.

This clone was recorded once. The chain recombines TRBV5-4 with TRBJ2-3; 10 bases line up with TRBD2. This CDR3 has 15 residues. Trimming took 3 bases from V and 6 from J; bases not matched to a gene: 7. Germline V gene sequence: CDR1 SGHNT, CDR2 YYREEE (reference sequence). The CDR3 coding sequence is TGTGCCAGCAGCTACCCTAGCGGGAGTTCGGATACGCAGTATTTT. Its protein product is CASSYPSGSSDTQYF.

This clone was seen only once. The chain recombines TRBV27 with TRBJ1-5; D gene unclear. The CDR3 is made up of 14 amino acids. Germline values: CDR1 MNHEY, CDR2 SMNVEV (reference sequence). The V end was cut by 5 bases, the J end by 6 bases, with 14 bases between. The CDR3 DNA reads as TGTGCCAGCAGTCCTAGGACGGGGAGTCAGCCCCAGCATTTT. This encodes CASSPRTGSQPQHF.